A few counts support the clone carrying this T cell receptor beta chain. The data stem from a study of T-cell reconstitution after alpha-beta-depleted transplantation in children. The CDR3 is made up of 18 amino acids. V was pared by 1 base and J by 0 bases, with 13 bases between. Germline V gene sequence: CDR1 SGHVS, CDR2 FNYEAQ. Researchers prepared the TCRbeta library using unique molecular identifiers, the study reports. In TCRdb, the PCR reads were re-called with MiXCR into one record per CDR3 protein. The sample includes fewer than 700,000 distinct CDR3 sequences, under 30% seen only once; the top ten take 13% to 15%.

The chain is built from TRBV7-6 and TRBJ2-6; D remains unclear. The TCR sequence derives from a boy in the first two years of life who had a stem cell transplant for acute myeloid leukemia, so the T cells may come from the graft donor. The sample was PBMCs, mostly from graft donor cells, taken 360 days after TCRalphabeta/CD19-depleted stem cell transplant. This CDR3 reads CASSLVPGPSSGANVLTF. The CDR3 DNA is TGTGCCAGCAGCTTAGTCCCGGGCCCAAGCTCTGGGGCCAACGTCCTGACTTTC.